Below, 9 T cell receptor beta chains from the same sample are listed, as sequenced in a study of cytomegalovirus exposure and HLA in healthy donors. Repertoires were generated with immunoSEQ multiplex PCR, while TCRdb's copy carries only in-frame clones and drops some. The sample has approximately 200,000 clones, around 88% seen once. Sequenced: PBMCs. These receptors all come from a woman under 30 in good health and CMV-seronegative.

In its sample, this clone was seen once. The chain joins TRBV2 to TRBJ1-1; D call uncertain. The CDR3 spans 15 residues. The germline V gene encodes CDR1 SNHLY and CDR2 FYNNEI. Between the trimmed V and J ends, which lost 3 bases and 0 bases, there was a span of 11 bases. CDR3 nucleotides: TGTGCCAGCAGTGAGCGGCGGAGCATGAACACTGAAGCTTTCTTT. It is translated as CASSERRSMNTEAFF.

CDR3 in DNA: TGTGCCACCCGAGGCTTCGGTGACGAGACCCAGTACTTC. Its translation is CATRGFGDETQYF. J is TRBJ2-5 and V is TRBV10-3; no firm D call. Trimming took off 10 bases at V and 5 bases at J, with 17 bases between the two ends. CDR3 size: 13 residues. Germline CDR1 is ENHRY and CDR2 is SYGVKD.

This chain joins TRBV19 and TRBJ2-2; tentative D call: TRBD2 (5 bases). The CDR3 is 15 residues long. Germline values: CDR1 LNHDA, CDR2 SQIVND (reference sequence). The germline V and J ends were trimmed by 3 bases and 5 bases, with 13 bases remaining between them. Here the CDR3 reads CASSMMAGGTGELFF. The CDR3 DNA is TGTGCCAGTAGTATGATGGCGGGCGGGACCGGGGAGCTGTTTTTT.

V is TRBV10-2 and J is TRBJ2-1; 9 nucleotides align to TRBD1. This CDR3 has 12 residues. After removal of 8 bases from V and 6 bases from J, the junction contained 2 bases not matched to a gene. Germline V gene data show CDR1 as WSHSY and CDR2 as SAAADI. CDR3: CASPGQGNEQFF. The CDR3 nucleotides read TGCGCCAGCCCGGGACAGGGCAATGAGCAGTTCTTC.

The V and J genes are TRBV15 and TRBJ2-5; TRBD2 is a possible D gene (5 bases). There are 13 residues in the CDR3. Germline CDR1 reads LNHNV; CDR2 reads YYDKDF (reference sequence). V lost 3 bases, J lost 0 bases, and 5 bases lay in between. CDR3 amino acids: CATSSGDQETQYF. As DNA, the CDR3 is TGTGCCACCAGCAGCGGGGACCAAGAGACCCAGTACTTC.

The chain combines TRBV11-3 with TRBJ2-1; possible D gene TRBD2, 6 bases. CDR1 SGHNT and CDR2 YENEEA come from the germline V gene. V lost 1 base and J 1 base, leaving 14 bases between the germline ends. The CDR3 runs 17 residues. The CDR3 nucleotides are TGTGCCAGCAGCTTAGGATGGACGGGAGTGTCCTACAATGAGCAGTTCTTC. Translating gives CASSLGWTGVSYNEQFF.

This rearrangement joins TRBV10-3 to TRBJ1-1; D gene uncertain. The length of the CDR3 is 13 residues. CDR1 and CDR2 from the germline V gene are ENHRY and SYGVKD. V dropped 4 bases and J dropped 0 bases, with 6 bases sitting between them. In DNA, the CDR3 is TGTGCCATCAGTGCAGTGGTGAACACTGAAGCTTTCTTT. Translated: CAISAVVNTEAFF.

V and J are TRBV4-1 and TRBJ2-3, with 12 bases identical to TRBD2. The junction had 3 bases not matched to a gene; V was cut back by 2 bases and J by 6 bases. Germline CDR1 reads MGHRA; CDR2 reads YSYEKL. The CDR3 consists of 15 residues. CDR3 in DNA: TGCGCCAGCAGCCAAACTAGCGGGAGGTGGGATACGCAGTATTTT. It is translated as CASSQTSGRWDTQYF.

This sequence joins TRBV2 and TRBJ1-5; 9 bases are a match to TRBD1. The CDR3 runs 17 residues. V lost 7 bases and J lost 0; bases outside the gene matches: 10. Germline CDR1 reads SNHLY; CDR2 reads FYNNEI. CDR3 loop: CASTVGDRGYSNQPQHF. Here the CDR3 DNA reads TGTGCCAGCACCGTTGGCGACAGGGGGTATAGCAATCAGCCCCAGCATTTT.